This T cell receptor beta chain comes out of a study of human T cells and chemical hapten exposure. Time point noted: patch test 2, 6 weeks after DPC sensitization. Treatment reported: therapeutic diphenylcyclopropenone sensitization with weekly scalp DPC. TCRdb independently ran MiXCR on the RACE reads; one entry per CDR3 protein. The sample shows a few hundred thousand distinct CDR3 sequences, over 6% of them seen only once. This clonotype has a count of ten or more. The source material was whole blood, sampled in connection with sensitization to the hapten diphenylcyclopropenone (DPC). This sequence was found in a woman aged 18-29 years with alopecia areata. Some clones in this sample may be carry-over from other donors' samples.

This chain's CDR3 is CANFDSMNTEAFF. CDR3 bases: TGTGCCAACTTCGACAGCATGAACACTGAAGCTTTCTTT. The rearrangement joins TRBV21-1 to TRBJ1-1; the table's TRBD1 call for D was not verified on the DNA. TRBV21-1 is an annotated pseudogene. The CDR3 totals 13 residues.